Below are 30 T cell receptor beta chains sequenced from a single sample in a study of T cells in Graves' hyperthyroidism and ophthalmopathy (dated 2019 in TCRdb). Library prep was done by multiplex PCR. The instrument given in TCRdb is Illumina HiSeq 2000. Amplification of TCR beta CDR3 regions was carried out from RNA transcripts. The first round of RT-PCR for the TCR CDR3 was performed with the HTBI primer set and the Qiagen OneStep RT-PCR kit. TCRdb handled the public reads itself, with Q25 trimming in fastp and clone calling in MiXCR, and kept productive beta chains. Every entry covers one CDR3 protein and lists the most common genes and DNA from its rows. A total of 350,000 to 450,000 distinct CDR3 sequences appear in this sample, 11% to 15% of them only once. The ten largest account for 28% of the sample. The sequencing sample was made of blood. These receptors all stem from a man in his forties or fifties with Graves' ophthalmopathy.

The table lists this clonotype with a few counts. This sequence joins TRBV18 and TRBJ2-1, with D maybe TRBD2 (6 bases). Germline assignment: CDR1 KGHSH and CDR2 LQKENI. Deletions cut 4 bases from V and 9 bases from J, with 16 bases between. CDR3 size: 14 residues. The CDR3 sequence is CASSQSGWRGEQFF. CDR3 nucleotide sequence: TGTGCCAGCTCACAATCAGGGTGGAGGGGTGAGCAGTTCTTC. The complete variable domain, with remaining parts taken from reference TRBV18 and TRBJ2-1, reads NAGVMQNPRHLVRRRGQEARLRCSPMKGHSHVYWYRQLPEEGLKFMVYLQKENIIDESGMPKERFSAEFPKEGPSILRIQQVVRGDSAAYFCASSQSGWRGEQFFGPGTRLTVL.

There are many counts of this clonotype. The chain joins TRBV3-1 to TRBJ2-3; D is unclear. The CDR3 is 15 residues long. The V end lost 0 bases, the J end lost 0 bases, and 7 bases lay between the germline ends. The V gene's germline CDR1 is LGHDT and CDR2 YNNKEL (reference sequence). The CDR3 reads CASSQDAGSTDTQYF. CDR3 bases: TGTGCCAGCAGCCAAGATGCCGGAAGCACAGATACGCAGTATTTT.

The J gene is TRBJ2-7, the V gene TRBV28; D might be TRBD1 (6 bases). This CDR3 spans 16 amino acids. V gave up 9 bases and J gave up 0 bases, with 21 bases separating them. Germline CDR1 is MDHEN and CDR2 is SYDVKM. CDR3 protein: CARGTGLRGSSYEQYF. The CDR3 coding sequence is TGTGCCAGAGGGACGGGTCTTAGGGGGTCCTCCTACGAGCAGTACTTC.

This clonotype was detected only a few times. The chain is built from TRBV2 and TRBJ2-1; TRBD2 matches 16 bases. CDR1 is SNHLY and CDR2 is FYNNEI in the germline V gene. Trimming at V came to 6 bases and at J to 8 bases, leaving 4 bases not matched to a gene. The CDR3 extends over 15 amino acids. In DNA, the CDR3 is TGTGCCAGCAGACCCGGGACTAGCGGGAGGGATGAGCAGTTCTTC. Its protein is CASRPGTSGRDEQFF.

This clonotype was recorded at least ten times. The chain combines TRBV11-2 with TRBJ2-5; 10 bases match TRBD2. The CDR3 contains 16 residues. With V trimmed by 3 bases and J by 3 bases, 7 bases remained unmatched. Germline CDR1 is SGHAT and CDR2 is FQNNGV. In DNA form, the CDR3 reads TGTGCCAGCAGCTTTTCGAAAACTAGCGGGAAAGAGACCCAGTACTTC. Translated: CASSFSKTSGKETQYF. Drawing the rest from reference TRBV11-2 and TRBJ2-5, the complete variable domain is EAGVAQSPRYKIIEKRQSVAFWCNPISGHATLYWYQQILGQGPKLLIQFQNNGVVDDSQLPKDRFSAERLKGVDSTLKIQPAKLEDSAVYLCASSFSKTSGKETQYFGPGTRLLVL.

This clonotype was found a few times. J is TRBJ1-6 and V is TRBV5-1; TRBD1 agrees at 7 bases. CDR1 is SGHRS and CDR2 is YFSETQ in the germline V gene. V gave up 0 bases and J gave up 9 bases; unmatched junction bases: 6. The CDR3 runs 15 residues. For the CDR3, the DNA is TGCGCCAGCAGCTTGGTGGACAGGATCGGTTCACCCCTCCACTTT. Its protein is CASSLVDRIGSPLHF.

Here the CDR3 reads CASSLAPQAVGGYTF. Written as DNA, the CDR3 is TGCGCCAGCAGCTTGGCCCCCCAGGCTGTGGGAGGCTACACCTTC. The chain combines TRBV5-1 with TRBJ1-2; no definite D call. Trimming took 0 bases from V and 8 from J, leaving 17 bases between them. CDR1 is SGHRS, CDR2 YFSETQ, per germline. The CDR3 runs 15 residues.

This clonotype was picked up many times. The chain joins TRBV12-3 or TRBV12-4 to TRBJ2-1; D is unresolved. Deletions cut 5 bases from V and 7 bases from J, with 9 bases between. The CDR3 has 12 amino acids. The CDR3 region has the DNA TGTGCCAGCAGTCCTCAAGCAAATGAGCAGTTCTTC. It codes for CASSPQANEQFF.

This clonotype was observed a few times. The J gene is TRBJ1-4, the V gene TRBV7-9; 9 bases agree with TRBD1. Germline V gives CDR1 SEHNR, CDR2 FQNEAQ (reference sequence). The CDR3 spans 15 residues. After removal of 4 bases from V and 8 bases from J, the junction contained 8 bases not matched to a gene. CDR3 sequence reads: CASSYDRGAFEKLFF. The CDR3 DNA follows: TGTGCCAGCAGCTACGACAGGGGGGCTTTCGAAAAACTGTTTTTT.

This clonotype was recorded at least ten times. The V call is TRBV20-1, the J call TRBJ2-1; D remains ambiguous. The ends were cut back, 6 bases at V and 6 bases at J, with 12 bases in the middle. Germline values: CDR1 DFQATT, CDR2 SNEGSKA (reference sequence). CDR3 length: 12 amino acids. Here the CDR3 DNA reads TGCAGTGCCAATTCCGGGCTCAATGAGCAGTTCTTC. Amino acid sequence: CSANSGLNEQFF.

The chain recombines TRBV20-1 with TRBJ2-7, with 8 bases aligning to TRBD2. The CDR3 length is 17 residues. From germline, CDR1 is DFQATT and CDR2 SNEGSKA (reference sequence). The V segment lost 0 bases and the J segment 2 bases; nucleotides outside the gene matches: 12. CDR3 coding DNA: TGCAGTGCTAGAGATCCGTTGGGGACTAGTGTTCCCTACGAGCAGTACTTC. This translates into CSARDPLGTSVPYEQYF.

This clonotype was counted between two and nine times. J is TRBJ2-2 and V is TRBV20-1; D perhaps matches TRBD1 (5 bases). Germline V gives CDR1 DFQATT, CDR2 SNEGSKA (reference sequence). The CDR3 runs 13 residues. Between the trimmed V and J ends, which lost 6 bases and 5 bases, there was a span of 13 bases. CDR3 protein: CSARETLTGELFF. The CDR3 DNA follows: TGCAGTGCCAGGGAAACGCTAACCGGGGAGCTGTTTTTT.

This clonotype showed up many times. The chain employs TRBV9 and TRBJ1-5; D unclear. Germline V gene lookup returns CDR1 SGDLS and CDR2 YYNGEE. Trimming shortened V by 0 bases and J by 0 bases, and 7 bases separated the two germline ends. The CDR3 runs to 15 residues. Here the CDR3 reads CASSVEEVSNQPQHF. CDR3 coding DNA: TGTGCCAGCAGCGTAGAAGAGGTTAGCAATCAGCCCCAGCATTTT.

This clonotype was counted many times. The chain recombines TRBV3-1 with TRBJ1-1, with D maybe TRBD1 (6 bases). Trimming shortened V by 4 bases and J by 6 bases, and 15 bases separated the two germline ends. The germline V gene has CDR1 LGHDT and CDR2 YNNKEL (reference sequence). The CDR3 contains 14 residues. CDR3 residues: CASSLYTGFPEAFF. In DNA, the CDR3 is TGTGCCAGCAGCCTTTATACAGGGTTCCCTGAAGCTTTCTTT.

This clonotype has at least ten counts. V gene TRBV19 combines with J gene TRBJ1-1, with D possibly TRBD1 on 5 matching bases. CDR1 LNHDA and CDR2 SQIVND come from the germline V gene (reference sequence). This CDR3 is 14 amino acids long. Trimming cost V 2 bases and J 1 base, with 8 bases left between them. The CDR3 DNA sequence: TGTGCCAGTAGTATAAACGGGGGGAACACTGAAGCTTTCTTT. Protein sequence: CASSINGGNTEAFF.

J is TRBJ1-2 and V is TRBV19; maybe TRBD1 (5 bases). Germline CDR1 reads LNHDA; CDR2 reads SQIVND (reference sequence). CDR3 length equals 14 residues. The V end lost 6 bases, the J end lost 0 bases, and 11 bases lay between the germline ends. CDR3 amino acids: CASRRDGANYGYTF. In DNA, the CDR3 is TGTGCCAGTAGGAGGGACGGCGCTAACTATGGCTACACCTTC.

This clonotype occurred many times. The rearrangement uses TRBV12-3 or TRBV12-4 and TRBJ2-7; the match to TRBD2 covers 9 bases. The ends lost 6 bases at V and 0 bases at J; junction bases unmatched: 6. The CDR3 totals 15 residues. CDR3 residues: CASSRGGLASYEQYF. The CDR3 nucleotides are TGTGCCAGCAGCCGAGGGGGACTAGCCTCCTACGAGCAGTACTTC.

This clonotype was counted at least ten times. The rearrangement joins TRBV29-1 to TRBJ2-1; D gene uncertain. This CDR3 has 13 amino acids. V was cut by 4 bases and J by 4 bases, with 11 bases left in between. Germline V gene data show CDR1 as SQVTM and CDR2 as ANQGSEA. The CDR3 spells CSVVKGLYNEQFF. The CDR3 DNA sequence: TGCAGCGTTGTAAAGGGATTATACAATGAGCAGTTCTTC.

The rearrangement uses TRBV5-4 and TRBJ2-1; D gene ambiguous. The CDR3 covers 15 residues. Trimming pared 3 bases from V and 5 bases from J, leaving 15 bases between. Germline CDR1 SGHNT, CDR2 YYREEE (reference sequence). The CDR3 reads CASSSPMAEHNEQFF. The CDR3 DNA reads TGTGCCAGCAGCTCCCCTATGGCGGAGCACAATGAGCAGTTCTTC.

The V and J genes are TRBV28 and TRBJ1-1; D may be TRBD1 (6 bases). The V gene's germline CDR1 is MDHEN and CDR2 SYDVKM. Trimming removed 3 bases from V and 0 bases from J, with 14 bases in between. The CDR3 totals 16 residues. The CDR3 DNA follows: TGTGCCAGCAGTTTTCATGCGACAGGTGTGAACACTGAAGCTTTCTTT. It is translated as CASSFHATGVNTEAFF.

CDR3 sequence (DNA): TGTGCCAGCAGTTTATCAGGGTGGACTAATGAAAAACTGTTTTTT. Protein: CASSLSGWTNEKLFF. The rearrangement uses TRBV27 and TRBJ1-4, with D unclear. V lost 0 bases and J 2 bases, leaving 7 bases between the germline ends. The CDR3 is 15 residues long. The germline gives CDR1 MNHEY, CDR2 SMNVEV (reference sequence).

This clonotype appeared a few times. V gene TRBV9 combines with J gene TRBJ2-2, with 8 bases aligning to TRBD2. The CDR3 spans 16 residues. V lost 3 bases, J lost 4 bases, and 8 bases stayed unmatched. CDR1 SGDLS and CDR2 YYNGEE come from the germline V gene. Here the CDR3 DNA reads TGTGCCAGCAGCGCCCCCGGGGGGGCAGGCACCGGGGAGCTGTTTTTT. Its translation is CASSAPGGAGTGELFF. The full variable domain, its missing parts supplied by reference TRBV9 and TRBJ2-2, is DSGVTQTPKHLITATGQRVTLRCSPRSGDLSVYWYQQSLDQGLQFLIQYYNGEERAKGNILERFSAQQFPDLHSELNLSSLELGDSALYFCASSAPGGAGTGELFFGEGSRLTVL.

This clonotype was recorded at least ten times. The gene calls are TRBV30 and TRBJ2-3; 8 bases are shared with TRBD1. Germline trimming cut 0 bases from V and 1 base from J; bases unmatched to any gene: 0. This CDR3 contains 14 residues. CDR1 is GTSNPN, CDR2 SVGIG, per germline (reference sequence). The CDR3 reads CAWSVGQGTDTQYF. The CDR3, as DNA: TGTGCCTGGAGTGTGGGACAGGGCACAGATACGCAGTATTTT.

The rearrangement links TRBV5-1 to TRBJ2-4, with 9 bases fitting TRBD1. Losses at the gene ends were 2 bases for V and 2 bases for J; bases not matched to a gene: 14. CDR3 size: 19 residues. From germline, CDR1 is SGHRS and CDR2 YFSETQ. CDR3 region: CASSLGDRERLRTKNIQYF. The CDR3 DNA reads TGCGCCAGCAGCTTAGGGGACAGGGAGAGGTTGAGAACCAAAAACATTCAGTACTTC.

The rearrangement links TRBV6-1 to TRBJ2-7; D perhaps matches TRBD1 (5 bases). The CDR3 runs to 10 residues. The germline V gene has CDR1 MNHNS and CDR2 SASEGT. V shed 6 bases and J shed 9 bases, with 9 bases lying between them. The CDR3 DNA follows: TGTGCCAGCAGCCGCGACAGGCAGTACTTC. Amino acid sequence: CASSRDRQYF.

Many counts were recorded for this clonotype. The chain has TRBV5-6 and TRBJ2-1; 9 bases map to TRBD2. Trimming removed 4 bases from V and 2 bases from J; junction bases left unmatched: 4. The germline CDR1 and CDR2 sequences are SGHDT and YYEEEE. The CDR3 is made up of 15 amino acids. The DNA of the CDR3 is TGTGCCAGCAGCGCCGGGACTAGCCCCTACAATGAGCAGTTCTTC. This gives the protein CASSAGTSPYNEQFF.

This clonotype was detected many times. The chain couples TRBV6-1 to TRBJ2-3; 11 bases match TRBD2. V was clipped by 10 bases and J by 1 base; unmatched bases: 10. Germline lookup yields CDR1 MNHNS and CDR2 SASEGT. This CDR3 is built from 16 residues. The CDR3 DNA follows: TGTGCCACCCTAGGACTAGCGGGTGTCGGCACAGATACGCAGTATTTT. Translated: CATLGLAGVGTDTQYF.

In its sample, this clonotype was seen many times. This rearrangement joins TRBV12-3 or TRBV12-4 to TRBJ2-2, with TRBD2 identical over 7 bases. Losses at the gene ends were 6 bases for V and 0 bases for J; bases not matched to a gene: 1. The CDR3 covers 14 residues. The CDR3 sequence is CASRSGTNTGELFF. The CDR3 bases are TGTGCCAGCAGGAGCGGGACGAACACCGGGGAGCTGTTTTTT.

This sequence joins TRBV19 and TRBJ1-3, with D unresolved. The germline gives CDR1 LNHDA, CDR2 SQIVND (reference sequence). The V end was cut by 9 bases, the J end by 5 bases, with 8 bases between. This CDR3 contains 11 residues. The chain's CDR3 is CASRSRNTIYF. The CDR3 nucleotides are TGTGCCAGCCGCAGTAGAAACACCATATATTTT.

The V and J genes are TRBV29-1 and TRBJ2-7; D might be TRBD2 (6 bases). Germline V gene sequence: CDR1 SQVTM, CDR2 ANQGSEA. V lost 3 bases, J lost 0 bases, and 15 bases lay in between. This CDR3 contains 15 residues. CDR3 DNA: TGCAGCGTTGAGGGGCTGGGGGGAAACTCCTACGAGCAGTACTTC. Its translation is CSVEGLGGNSYEQYF.